This is a list of T cell receptor beta chains from one sample in a study of PD-L1 blockade in urothelial cancer. Assay: immunoSEQ multiplex PCR; the TCRdb copy retains only in-frame clones and omits some. Among about 91,000 clones listed, 90% to 95% were seen once. The source material was PBMCs, sampled around atezolizumab (anti-PD-L1) treatment. These receptors all stem from a man in his fifties or sixties with urothelial cancer. The CDR3 runs from the conserved cysteine through the conserved F or W. Fields, in order: D gene, V gene, clone size, J gene, CDR3 protein, CDR3 DNA. A D gene is named only where the DNA matches it firmly. Clone size is not always given. Where it is, it says once, few, many or a class for expanded clones.

D: NA; V: TRBV6-1; size: NA; J: TRBJ1-5; CDR3: CASVQGNQPQHF; DNA: TGTGCCAGTGTTCAGGGGAATCAGCCCCAGCATTTT
D: NA; V: TRBV28; size: NA; J: TRBJ2-7; CDR3: CASSLPEREQYF; DNA: TGTGCCAGCAGTTTGCCGGAGCGGGAGCAGTACTTC
D: NA; V: TRBV7-2; size: NA; J: TRBJ2-1; CDR3: CASSSTLLNEQFF; DNA: TGTGCCAGCAGCTCCACATTGCTTAATGAGCAGTTCTTC
D: NA; V: TRBV6-1; size: few; J: TRBJ1-1; CDR3: CASTMRTEAFF; DNA: TGTGCCAGCACAATGAGGACTGAAGCTTTCTTT
D: NA; V: TRBV29-1; size: NA; J: TRBJ2-3; CDR3: CSVNSRGSTDTQYF; DNA: TGCAGCGTTAACTCTAGGGGGAGCACAGATACGCAGTATTTT
D: NA; V: TRBV9; size: NA; J: TRBJ2-1; CDR3: CASSVGAGVSYNEQFF; DNA: TGTGCCAGCAGCGTAGGAGCCGGTGTCTCCTACAATGAGCAGTTCTTC
D: NA; V: TRBV11-2; size: once; J: TRBJ1-4; CDR3: CASSLSQKDEKLFF; DNA: TGTGCCAGCAGCTTAAGCCAAAAAGATGAAAAACTGTTTTTT
D: NA; V: TRBV6-1; size: NA; J: TRBJ1-1; CDR3: CASSIGQNTEAFF; DNA: TGTGCCAGCAGTATCGGACAGAACACTGAAGCTTTCTTT
D: TRBD1; V: TRBV29-1; size: NA; J: TRBJ1-2; CDR3: CSAGEGGAGYGYTF; DNA: TGCAGCGCCGGAGAAGGGGGCGCTGGGTATGGCTACACCTTC
D: TRBD1; V: TRBV15; size: NA; J: TRBJ2-7; CDR3: CATSTTGNEQYF; DNA: TGTGCCACCAGCACGACAGGGAACGAGCAGTACTTC
D: NA; V: TRBV7-2; size: NA; J: TRBJ2-5; CDR3: CASSLALRQETQYF; DNA: TGTGCCAGCAGCTTAGCGCTACGCCAAGAGACCCAGTACTTC
D: TRBD1; V: TRBV5-1; size: NA; J: TRBJ2-7; CDR3: CASSPGTGGNEQYF; DNA: TGCGCCAGCAGTCCCGGGACAGGGGGCAACGAGCAGTACTTC
D: NA; V: TRBV7-5; size: NA; J: TRBJ2-1; CDR3: CVRSLAEGTGGYNEQFF; DNA: TGTGTCAGAAGCTTAGCGGAAGGTACAGGGGGCTACAATGAGCAGTTCTTC
D: TRBD2; V: TRBV5-4; size: NA; J: TRBJ2-3; CDR3: CASSSSQRGSTDTQYF; DNA: TGTGCCAGCAGCTCCTCCCAGCGGGGATCCACAGATACGCAGTATTTT
D: TRBD2; V: TRBV5-5; size: NA; J: TRBJ2-7; CDR3: CASTSGGHYEQYF; DNA: TGTGCCAGTACTAGCGGAGGGCACTACGAGCAGTACTTC
D: NA; V: TRBV19; size: NA; J: TRBJ2-5; CDR3: CASSLRQNQETQYF; DNA: TGTGCCAGTAGTCTCCGACAGAACCAAGAGACCCAGTACTTC
D: TRBD1; V: TRBV5-4; size: NA; J: TRBJ2-7; CDR3: CASSRDRANAYEQYF; DNA: TGTGCCAGCAGTAGAGACAGGGCGAACGCCTACGAGCAGTACTTC
D: TRBD2; V: TRBV7-2; size: NA; J: TRBJ2-1; CDR3: CASSLGRRGEMFF; DNA: TGTGCCAGCAGCTTAGGCCGGCGGGGGGAGATGTTCTTC
D: NA; V: TRBV7-9; size: NA; J: TRBJ2-2; CDR3: CASSHDRGRSTGELFF; DNA: TGTGCCAGCAGCCACGACCGGGGGAGGAGCACCGGGGAGCTGTTTTTT
D: NA; V: TRBV27; size: NA; J: TRBJ2-7; CDR3: CASSIGQLSYEQYF; DNA: TGTGCCAGCAGTATCGGACAGTTAAGCTACGAGCAGTACTTC
D: NA; V: TRBV19; size: NA; J: TRBJ2-5; CDR3: CASSNNRAWYQETQYF; DNA: TGTGCCAGTAGTAACAACAGGGCTTGGTACCAAGAGACCCAGTACTTC
D: NA; V: TRBV2; size: NA; J: TRBJ1-2; CDR3: CASNRQDDGYTF; DNA: TGTGCCAGCAATAGACAGGACGATGGCTACACCTTC
D: NA; V: TRBV6-5; size: NA; J: TRBJ2-1; CDR3: CASSYPQGGNEQFF; DNA: TGTGCCAGCAGTTACCCACAGGGGGGGAATGAGCAGTTCTTC
D: TRBD1; V: TRBV28; size: NA; J: TRBJ1-2; CDR3: CASSQGTGNYGYTF; DNA: TGTGCCAGCAGTCAAGGGACAGGCAACTATGGCTACACCTTC
D: NA; V: TRBV2; size: NA; J: TRBJ2-6; CDR3: CASSAAGSGANVLTF; DNA: TGTGCCAGCAGTGCTGCGGGCTCTGGGGCCAACGTCCTGACTTTC
D: NA; V: TRBV5-4; size: NA; J: TRBJ2-5; CDR3: CASSSGGGGETQYF; DNA: TGTGCCAGCAGCTCCGGGGGAGGGGGAGAGACCCAGTACTTC
D: TRBD1; V: TRBV29-1; size: NA; J: TRBJ1-4; CDR3: CSARQGSTNEKLFF; DNA: TGCAGCGCTAGACAGGGGTCAACTAATGAAAAACTGTTTTTT
D: TRBD2; V: TRBV6-5; size: NA; J: TRBJ2-1; CDR3: CASSLTAGGVNEQFF; DNA: TGTGCCAGCAGTTTAACGGCGGGGGGGGTAAATGAGCAGTTCTTC
D: NA; V: TRBV7-2; size: NA; J: TRBJ1-2; CDR3: CASSPGDANYGYTF; DNA: TGTGCCAGCAGCCCGGGAGATGCTAACTATGGCTACACCTTC
D: NA; V: TRBV6-5; size: once; J: TRBJ1-2; CDR3: CASSESVGNGYTF; DNA: TGTGCCAGCAGTGAGAGTGTTGGTAATGGCTACACCTTC
D: NA; V: TRBV7-9; size: once; J: TRBJ1-6; CDR3: CASSLWDTNNSPLHF; DNA: TGTGCCAGCAGCTTATGGGACACTAATAATTCACCCCTCCACTTT
D: NA; V: TRBV7-2; size: NA; J: TRBJ2-1; CDR3: CASSFSWTPGNEQFF; DNA: TGTGCCAGCAGCTTCAGCTGGACTCCGGGGAATGAGCAGTTCTTC
D: TRBD1; V: TRBV15; size: NA; J: TRBJ2-1; CDR3: CATSGQGRYNEQFF; DNA: TGTGCCACCAGCGGACAGGGACGGTACAATGAGCAGTTCTTC
D: NA; V: TRBV9; size: NA; J: TRBJ2-1; CDR3: CASSVLATYNEQFF; DNA: TGTGCCAGCAGCGTACTAGCGACCTACAATGAGCAGTTCTTC
D: NA; V: TRBV7-8; size: NA; J: TRBJ2-7; CDR3: CASSLAHTGGEQYF; DNA: TGTGCCAGCAGCTTAGCGCATACAGGCGGCGAGCAGTACTTC
D: TRBD2; V: TRBV5-6; size: NA; J: TRBJ2-6; CDR3: CASSLWGLAGGPGANVLTF; DNA: TGTGCCAGCAGCTTGTGGGGACTAGCGGGGGGGCCTGGGGCCAACGTCCTGACTTTC
D: TRBD2; V: TRBV5-1; size: once; J: TRBJ2-1; CDR3: CASSKPGTSGSDEQFF; DNA: TGCGCCAGCAGCAAACCCGGGACTAGCGGGAGCGATGAGCAGTTCTTC
D: TRBD2; V: TRBV7-2; size: NA; J: TRBJ2-7; CDR3: CASSISGGSYEQYF; DNA: TGTGCCAGCAGCATCTCGGGGGGTTCCTACGAGCAGTACTTC
D: TRBD2; V: TRBV5-1; size: NA; J: TRBJ2-4; CDR3: CASSAPGLAGTRTKNIQYF; DNA: TGCGCCAGCAGCGCACCGGGACTAGCGGGGACGAGGACCAAAAACATTCAGTACTTC
D: TRBD2; V: TRBV7-3; size: NA; J: TRBJ2-7; CDR3: CASSLTAGVYEQYF; DNA: TGTGCCAGCAGCTTAACAGCGGGGGTGTACGAGCAGTACTTC
D: TRBD1; V: TRBV9; size: NA; J: TRBJ2-3; CDR3: CASNRQGRTDTQYF; DNA: TGTGCCAGCAACCGACAGGGGAGGACAGATACGCAGTATTTT
D: TRBD2; V: TRBV10-1; size: NA; J: TRBJ2-7; CDR3: CASSRGLAGISYEQYF; DNA: TGCGCCAGCAGTCGCGGACTAGCGGGCATCTCCTACGAGCAGTACTTC
D: TRBD2; V: TRBV7-9; size: NA; J: TRBJ2-5; CDR3: CASRLAGGQETQYF; DNA: TGTGCCAGCAGACTAGCGGGGGGTCAAGAGACCCAGTACTTC
D: NA; V: TRBV28; size: NA; J: TRBJ1-1; CDR3: CASSSPRRVNEAFF; DNA: TGTGCCAGCAGTTCCCCCAGGCGAGTTAATGAAGCTTTCTTT
D: NA; V: TRBV6-6; size: NA; J: TRBJ2-6; CDR3: CASSYSRGLGANVLTF; DNA: TGTGCCAGCAGTTACTCGAGAGGGCTCGGGGCCAACGTCCTGACTTTC
D: TRBD2; V: TRBV10-2; size: NA; J: TRBJ2-1; CDR3: CASSESSGSNEQFF; DNA: TGCGCCAGCAGTGAGTCTAGCGGGAGTAACGAGCAGTTCTTC
D: TRBD1; V: TRBV4-1; size: NA; J: TRBJ1-1; CDR3: CAKRDRETEAFF; DNA: TGCGCCAAGCGGGACAGGGAGACTGAAGCTTTCTTT
D: NA; V: TRBV5-4; size: NA; J: TRBJ1-1; CDR3: CASSLEGRTNTEAFF; DNA: TGTGCCAGCAGCTTGGAGGGCAGGACTAACACTGAAGCTTTCTTT
D: NA; V: TRBV28; size: NA; J: TRBJ1-5; CDR3: CASSTSDQPQHF; DNA: TGTGCCAGCAGTACAAGCGATCAGCCCCAGCATTTT
D: NA; V: TRBV30; size: NA; J: TRBJ2-5; CDR3: CAWTGSTQETQYF; DNA: TGTGCCTGGACGGGTTCTACACAAGAGACCCAGTACTTC
D: TRBD1; V: TRBV7-8; size: NA; J: TRBJ1-6; CDR3: CASSSGQDNSPLHF; DNA: TGTGCCAGCAGCTCGGGACAGGATAATTCACCCCTCCACTTT
D: NA; V: TRBV7-8; size: NA; J: TRBJ2-3; CDR3: CASSFRSRADTQYF; DNA: TGTGCCAGCAGCTTTCGCTCTCGGGCAGATACGCAGTATTTT
D: TRBD2; V: TRBV5-1; size: NA; J: TRBJ2-5; CDR3: CASSRSGGEETQYF; DNA: TGCGCCAGCAGCCGGAGCGGGGGGGAAGAGACCCAGTACTTC
D: NA; V: TRBV7-3; size: NA; J: TRBJ2-7; CDR3: CASSSGPAGEQYF; DNA: TGTGCCAGCAGTTCAGGGCCCGCCGGCGAGCAGTACTTC
D: NA; V: TRBV19; size: NA; J: TRBJ1-2; CDR3: CASSPRDYGYTF; DNA: TGTGCCAGTAGCCCCAGGGACTATGGCTACACCTTC
D: NA; V: TRBV5-4; size: NA; J: TRBJ1-4; CDR3: CASSPTGRTNEKLFF; DNA: TGTGCCAGCAGCCCTACAGGGAGAACTAATGAAAAACTGTTTTTT
D: NA; V: TRBV7-9; size: NA; J: TRBJ2-7; CDR3: CASSFGTIVEQYF; DNA: TGTGCCAGCAGCTTTGGTACGATAGTCGAGCAGTACTTC
D: TRBD1; V: TRBV30; size: NA; J: TRBJ2-7; CDR3: CAWRPRPGTGPDEQYF; DNA: TGTGCCTGGAGACCGAGGCCCGGGACAGGGCCCGACGAGCAGTACTTC
D: NA; V: TRBV10-2; size: NA; J: TRBJ1-2; CDR3: CASSARRETGYTF; DNA: TGCGCCAGCAGTGCCAGGCGAGAGACGGGCTACACCTTC
D: NA; V: TRBV9; size: NA; J: TRBJ2-2; CDR3: CASSFANTGELFF; DNA: TGTGCCAGCAGCTTCGCGAACACCGGGGAGCTGTTTTTT